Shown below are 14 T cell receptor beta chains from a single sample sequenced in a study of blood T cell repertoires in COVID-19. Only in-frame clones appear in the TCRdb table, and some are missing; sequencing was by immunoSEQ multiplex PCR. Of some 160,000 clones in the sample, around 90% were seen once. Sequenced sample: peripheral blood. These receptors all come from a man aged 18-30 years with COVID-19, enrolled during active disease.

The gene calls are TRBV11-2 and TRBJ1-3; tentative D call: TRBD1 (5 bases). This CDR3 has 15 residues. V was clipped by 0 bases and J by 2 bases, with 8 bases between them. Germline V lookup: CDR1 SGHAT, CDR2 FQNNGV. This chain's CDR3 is CASSLDPGTGNTIYF. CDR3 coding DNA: TGTGCCAGCAGCTTAGATCCAGGGACTGGAAACACCATATATTTT. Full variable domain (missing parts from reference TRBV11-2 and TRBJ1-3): EAGVAQSPRYKIIEKRQSVAFWCNPISGHATLYWYQQILGQGPKLLIQFQNNGVVDDSQLPKDRFSAERLKGVDSTLKIQPAKLEDSAVYLCASSLDPGTGNTIYFGEGSWLTVV.

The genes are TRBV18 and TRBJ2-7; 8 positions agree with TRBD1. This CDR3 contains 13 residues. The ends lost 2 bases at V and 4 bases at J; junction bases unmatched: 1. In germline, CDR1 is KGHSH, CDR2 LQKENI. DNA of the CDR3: TGTGCCAGCTCACCAACAGGGGGTTACGAGCAGTACTTC. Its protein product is CASSPTGGYEQYF.

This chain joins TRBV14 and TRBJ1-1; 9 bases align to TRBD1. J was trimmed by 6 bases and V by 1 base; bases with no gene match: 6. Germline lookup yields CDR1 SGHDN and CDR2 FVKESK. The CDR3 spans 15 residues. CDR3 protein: CASSQVLDRGSEAFF. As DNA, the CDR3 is TGTGCCAGCAGCCAAGTTCTGGACAGGGGATCTGAAGCTTTCTTT.

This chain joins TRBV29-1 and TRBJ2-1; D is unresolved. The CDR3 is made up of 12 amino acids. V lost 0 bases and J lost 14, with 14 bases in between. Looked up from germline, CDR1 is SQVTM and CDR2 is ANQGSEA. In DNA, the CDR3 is TGCAGCGTTGAAGATTTGTCAGGCTTTAAGTTCTTC. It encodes CSVEDLSGFKFF.

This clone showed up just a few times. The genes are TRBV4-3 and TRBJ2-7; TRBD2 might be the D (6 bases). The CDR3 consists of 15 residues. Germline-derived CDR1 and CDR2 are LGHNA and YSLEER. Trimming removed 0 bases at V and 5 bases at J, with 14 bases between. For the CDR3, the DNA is TGCGCCAGCAGCCAAGAACGAACTAGCTCGGACGAGCAGTACTTC. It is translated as CASSQERTSSDEQYF.

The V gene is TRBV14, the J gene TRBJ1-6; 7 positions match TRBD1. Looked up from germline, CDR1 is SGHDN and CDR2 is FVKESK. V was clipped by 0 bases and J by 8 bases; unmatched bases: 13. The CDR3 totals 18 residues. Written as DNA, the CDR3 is TGTGCCAGCAGCCAAGATCGATGGAGGGGGCCTTGGGATTCACCCCTCCACTTT. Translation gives CASSQDRWRGPWDSPLHF.

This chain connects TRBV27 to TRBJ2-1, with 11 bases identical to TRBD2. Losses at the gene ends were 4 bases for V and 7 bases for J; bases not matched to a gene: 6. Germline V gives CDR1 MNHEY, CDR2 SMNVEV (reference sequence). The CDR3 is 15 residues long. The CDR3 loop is CASSSGLAGQNEQFF. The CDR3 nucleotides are TGTGCCAGCAGTTCAGGACTAGCGGGTCAGAATGAGCAGTTCTTC.

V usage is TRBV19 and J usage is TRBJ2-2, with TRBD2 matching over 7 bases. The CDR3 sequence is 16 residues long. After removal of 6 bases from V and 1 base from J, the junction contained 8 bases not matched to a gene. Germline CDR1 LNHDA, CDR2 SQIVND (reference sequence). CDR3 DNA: TGTGCCAGTAGCAACCGGGACTACCTGAACACCGGGGAGCTGTTTTTT. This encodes CASSNRDYLNTGELFF.

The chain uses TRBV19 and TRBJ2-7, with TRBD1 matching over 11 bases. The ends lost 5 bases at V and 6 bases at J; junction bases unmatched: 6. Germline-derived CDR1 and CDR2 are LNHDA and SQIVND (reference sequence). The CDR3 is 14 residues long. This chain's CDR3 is CASSFGTGGSEQYF. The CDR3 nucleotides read TGTGCCAGTAGTTTTGGGACAGGGGGGTCCGAGCAGTACTTC.

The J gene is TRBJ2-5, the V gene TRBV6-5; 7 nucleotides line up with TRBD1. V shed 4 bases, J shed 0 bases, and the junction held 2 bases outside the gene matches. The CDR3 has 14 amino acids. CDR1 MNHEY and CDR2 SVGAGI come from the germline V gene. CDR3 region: CASSWGQYQETQYF. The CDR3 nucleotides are TGTGCCAGCAGTTGGGGACAGTACCAAGAGACCCAGTACTTC.

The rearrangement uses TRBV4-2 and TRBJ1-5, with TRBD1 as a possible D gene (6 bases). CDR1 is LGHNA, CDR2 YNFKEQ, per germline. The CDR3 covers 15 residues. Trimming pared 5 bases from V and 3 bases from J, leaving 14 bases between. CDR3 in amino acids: CASSDPGTLNQPQHF. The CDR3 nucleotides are TGTGCCAGCAGCGACCCGGGGACACTCAATCAGCCCCAGCATTTT.

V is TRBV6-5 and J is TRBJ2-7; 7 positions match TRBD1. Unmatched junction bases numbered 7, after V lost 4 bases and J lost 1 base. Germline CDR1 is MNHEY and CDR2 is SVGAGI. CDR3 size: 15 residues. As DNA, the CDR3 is TGTGCCAGCAGTTTCTCCGGGACAGCTTCCTACGAGCAGTACTTC. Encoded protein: CASSFSGTASYEQYF.

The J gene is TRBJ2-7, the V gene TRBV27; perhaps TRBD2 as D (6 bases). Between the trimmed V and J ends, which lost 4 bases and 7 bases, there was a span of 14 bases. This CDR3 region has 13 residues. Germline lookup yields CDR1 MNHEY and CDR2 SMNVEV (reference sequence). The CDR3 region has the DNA TGTGCCAGCAGTTATGGGTTGGGAGGAGAGCAGTACTTC. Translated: CASSYGLGGEQYF.

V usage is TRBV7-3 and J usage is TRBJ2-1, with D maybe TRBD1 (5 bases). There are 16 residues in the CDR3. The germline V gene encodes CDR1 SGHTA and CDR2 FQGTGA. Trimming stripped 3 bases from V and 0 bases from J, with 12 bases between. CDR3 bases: TGTGCCAGCAGCTTCTCGACAGCTACCTCCTACAATGAGCAGTTCTTC. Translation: CASSFSTATSYNEQFF.